The present entry profiles one T cell receptor (beta chain) with its context. Its cognate antigen is unknown. These data are taken from a study of T cell responses to AZD1222 COVID-19 vaccine. Whole-study findings and limits: The study reported that nearly half of spike-specific TCRs target unmutated variant regions.

Some clones are missing from TCRdb's copy, which holds only in-frame ones; the method was immunoSEQ multiplex PCR. Of roughly 130,000 clones listed, around 90% are singletons. The TCR sequence derives from an adult in good health. Specimen: peripheral blood, collected on day 0 of AZD1222 vaccination.

The CDR3 DNA reads TGTGCCAGCAGTGGTTTCTTTTCACGGGGCACAGATACGCAGTATTTT. Translating it yields CASSGFFSRGTDTQYF. The chain combines TRBV2 with TRBJ2-3; no clear D. This CDR3 is built from 16 residues. From germline, CDR1 is SNHLY and CDR2 FYNNEI. V lost 4 bases to trimming and J lost 1 base, with 15 bases between them.